Below, 26 T cell receptor beta chains from the same sample are listed, as sequenced in a study of cytomegalovirus exposure and HLA in healthy donors (TCRdb year 2017). The protocol used for the library was the immunoSEQ multiplex PCR assay. For the multiplex PCR, a mixture combining 60 forward primers for TCR Vbeta segments and 13 reverse primers for TCR Jbeta segments was used. In its TCRdb copy, this immuneACCESS table keeps in-frame sequences only and misses some clones. Where compared with another copy, unresolved V genes explain less than half of these, and the others have no known cause. The sample table contains a few hundred thousand clones; only one count was recorded for around 83% of them. The ten largest clones represent 1.2% to 1.5% of the sample. Source material: PBMCs. The receptors stem from a girl aged 5-17 years in good health and CMV-seronegative.

The sample holds a few counts of this clone. The chain couples TRBV6-1 to TRBJ1-2; unclear D gene. This CDR3 region has 13 residues. Trimming cost V 1 base and J 6 bases, with 9 bases left between them. Germline values: CDR1 MNHNS, CDR2 SASEGT. CDR3 in DNA: TGTGCCAGCAGTGAAGATGGGCGAGATGGCTACACCTTC. Encoded protein: CASSEDGRDGYTF.

The chain recombines TRBV10-1 with TRBJ2-3; possibly TRBD1 for D (6 bases). This CDR3 spans 15 amino acids. The V end was cut by 4 bases, the J end by 0 bases, with 11 bases between. CDR1 is WNHNN and CDR2 is SYGVQD in the germline V gene (reference sequence). This CDR3 is CASSAAGASTDTQYF. The DNA for the CDR3 is TGCGCCAGCAGTGCGGCAGGGGCTAGCACAGATACGCAGTATTTT.

This clone was found once. The V and J genes are TRBV6-1 and TRBJ1-2, with 9 bases fitting TRBD1. The CDR3 has 15 amino acids. The V segment lost 6 bases and the J segment 2 bases; nucleotides outside the gene matches: 7. Looked up from germline, CDR1 is MNHNS and CDR2 is SASEGT. CDR3 in amino acids: CASRRNRGRNYGYTF. The CDR3 coding sequence is TGTGCCAGCAGACGAAACAGGGGGCGCAACTATGGCTACACCTTC.

The V call is TRBV2, the J call TRBJ2-1; 8 bases are a match to TRBD1. V dropped 6 bases and J dropped 9; count of bases not matched to a gene: 13. The CDR3 is 15 amino acids. CDR1 is SNHLY, CDR2 FYNNEI, per germline. CDR3 protein: CASSTSGQEVGEQFF. In DNA form, the CDR3 reads TGTGCCAGCAGCACCTCGGGACAGGAGGTTGGTGAGCAGTTCTTC.

The genes are TRBV15 and TRBJ1-5; possibly TRBD1 for D (6 bases). The ends were cut back, 1 base at V and 6 bases at J, with 13 bases in the middle. CDR3 length: 15 amino acids. CDR1 is LNHNV, CDR2 YYDKDF, per germline (reference sequence). CDR3 protein: CATSRAYRESQPQHF. The CDR3 DNA sequence: TGTGCCACCAGCAGAGCGTACAGGGAATCTCAGCCCCAGCATTTT.

V usage is TRBV30 and J usage is TRBJ2-7, with TRBD1 identical over 10 bases. The junction had 9 bases not matched to a gene; V was cut back by 8 bases and J by 5 bases. Germline lookup yields CDR1 GTSNPN and CDR2 SVGIG (reference sequence). The CDR3 spans 13 residues. CDR3: CALSGTGAHEQYF. CDR3 nucleotide sequence: TGTGCCCTATCCGGGACAGGGGCCCACGAGCAGTACTTC.

CDR3 loop: CASRRQGFGNQPQHF. CDR3 sequence (DNA): TGTGCCAGCAGGAGACAGGGGTTTGGCAATCAGCCCCAGCATTTT. V gene TRBV6-1 combines with J gene TRBJ1-5; 8 bases fit TRBD1. This CDR3 comprises 15 residues. J lost 2 bases, V lost 6 bases, and 6 bases had no gene match. Germline CDR1 MNHNS, CDR2 SASEGT.

The chain combines TRBV19 with TRBJ2-3; TRBD1 agrees at 9 bases. The J segment lost 0 bases and the V segment lost 6 bases, leaving 4 bases of the junction unmatched. Germline loops: CDR1 LNHDA, CDR2 SQIVND (reference sequence). The CDR3 extends over 15 amino acids. CDR3 in DNA: TGTGCCAGTAGCCGGGACAGGGTGAGCACAGATACGCAGTATTTT. This sequence encodes CASSRDRVSTDTQYF.

The chain employs TRBV28 and TRBJ1-2; 7 bases are a match to TRBD1. CDR1 is MDHEN and CDR2 is SYDVKM in the germline V gene. The trim removed 0 bases at V and 3 bases at J, leaving 4 bases unmatched. CDR3 length: 15 amino acids. The CDR3 bases are TGTGCCAGCAGTTTATGGACAGGGTCGGACTATGGCTACACCTTC. This gives the protein CASSLWTGSDYGYTF.

The chain links TRBV4-3 to TRBJ1-5; 8 bases are shared with TRBD1. V dropped 0 bases and J dropped 6; count of bases not matched to a gene: 4. Germline CDR1 reads LGHNA; CDR2 reads YSLEER. The CDR3 consists of 15 residues. The CDR3, as DNA: TGCGCCAGCAGCCAAGATAGCCAGGGGGCTCAGCCCCAGCATTTT. Residues: CASSQDSQGAQPQHF.

The V gene is TRBV4-1, the J gene TRBJ2-1; D perhaps matches TRBD2 (6 bases). The germline V gene has CDR1 MGHRA and CDR2 YSYEKL. Trimming removed 3 bases at V and 5 bases at J, with 17 bases between. CDR3 length equals 16 residues. The CDR3 DNA reads as TGCGCCAGCAGCCACCTTGGGACTTATCCGAACAATGAGCAGTTCTTC. This codes for CASSHLGTYPNNEQFF.

This clone was found once. The J gene is TRBJ2-2, the V gene TRBV7-9, with TRBD2 matching 7 bases. Germline values: CDR1 SEHNR, CDR2 FQNEAQ (reference sequence). Losses at the gene ends were 3 bases for V and 1 base for J; bases not matched to a gene: 2. This CDR3 has 15 amino acids. DNA for the CDR3: TGTGCCAGCAGCTTCGGCGGGGGGAACACCGGGGAGCTGTTTTTT. Protein sequence: CASSFGGGNTGELFF.

This clone was found a few times. The rearrangement joins TRBV23-1 to TRBJ2-7; 8 nucleotides line up with TRBD1. TRBV23-1 is marked as an open reading frame, function uncertain. J was trimmed by 0 bases and V by 4 bases; bases with no gene match: 17. CDR3 length: 19 amino acids. The CDR3 nucleotides read TGCGCCAGCAGTCTCGTTGGACAGGGTGTGAATCCGAGCTCCTACGAGCAGTACTTC. This gives the protein CASSLVGQGVNPSSYEQYF.

This clone has just a few counts. The chain carries TRBV6-1 and TRBJ1-5; D uncertain. Trimming removed 1 base at V and 2 bases at J, with 9 bases between. Germline-derived CDR1 and CDR2 are MNHNS and SASEGT. The length of the CDR3 is 15 residues. As DNA, the CDR3 is TGTGCCAGCAGTGAAGGGGCGGGAGGCAATCAGCCCCAGCATTTT. Translating it yields CASSEGAGGNQPQHF.

CDR3 in DNA: TGTGCCAGCCAAACTGTAGATACGCAGTATTTT. Translated: CASQTVDTQYF. The chain uses TRBV28 and TRBJ2-3; D remains ambiguous. The CDR3 totals 11 residues. Trimming pared 8 bases from V and 5 bases from J, leaving 8 bases between. Germline V gives CDR1 MDHEN, CDR2 SYDVKM.

As for this clone: Other nucleotide sequences in the sample specify the same CDR3. The chain recombines TRBV29-1 with TRBJ1-1, with D possibly being TRBD1 (6 bases). Germline V gene sequence: CDR1 SQVTM, CDR2 ANQGSEA. V shed 1 base and J shed 7 bases, with 22 bases lying between them. CDR3 length: 16 residues. CDR3 DNA sequence: TGCAGCGTTGAAGCTAAAAGTGGACAGCTGGTCGGTGAAGCTTTCTTT. Its translation: CSVEAKSGQLVGEAFF.

V gene TRBV2 combines with J gene TRBJ1-3, with D unresolved. Trimming removed 4 bases from V and 0 bases from J, with 16 bases in between. The CDR3 consists of 17 residues. The germline V gene encodes CDR1 SNHLY and CDR2 FYNNEI. CDR3 amino acids: CASSGVGNLLSGNTIYF. DNA of the CDR3: TGTGCCAGCAGTGGTGTCGGGAACCTGCTCTCTGGAAACACCATATATTTT.

V gene TRBV6-1 combines with J gene TRBJ1-2, with 7 bases aligning to TRBD1. From germline, CDR1 is MNHNS and CDR2 SASEGT. J gave up 4 bases and V 4 bases, and 6 bases lay outside the gene matches. This CDR3 is built from 14 residues. CDR3 coding DNA: TGTGCCAGCAGTGTTACCGGGACAGCCTATGGCTACACCTTC. Its protein is CASSVTGTAYGYTF.

Concerning this clone: The junction and the germline gene differ at one end; a read error may be behind it. The V and J genes are TRBV7-9 and TRBJ2-7; the D gene is possibly TRBD1 (6 bases). Germline V gene lookup returns CDR1 SEHNR and CDR2 FQNEAQ (reference sequence). The CDR3 runs 12 residues. The CDR3 spells CSSSPTGNEQYF. The CDR3 DNA sequence: TGTTCCAGCAGCCCGACAGGTAACGAGCAGTACTTC.

The J gene is TRBJ1-1, the V gene TRBV2; no reliable D call. Germline values: CDR1 SNHLY, CDR2 FYNNEI. The CDR3 covers 20 residues. V lost 2 bases, J lost 2 bases, and 27 bases lay in between. CDR3 coding DNA: TGTGCCAGCAGTGAATACGTGGCAGTATTATCCCCGAACCCAAACACTGAAGCTTTCTTT. Translating gives CASSEYVAVLSPNPNTEAFF.

This sequence joins TRBV28 and TRBJ1-1, with TRBD1 matching over 8 bases. There are 13 residues in the CDR3. V was clipped by 2 bases and J by 8 bases; unmatched bases: 4. Germline V gene data show CDR1 as MDHEN and CDR2 as SYDVKM. The CDR3 DNA sequence: TGTGCCAGCAGTTTAAATCGACAGGGGGAAGCTTTCTTT. Amino acid sequence: CASSLNRQGEAFF. The whole variable domain, filled in from reference TRBV28 and TRBJ1-1, reads DVKVTQSSRYLVKRTGEKVFLECVQDMDHENMFWYRQDPGLGLRLIYFSYDVKMKEKGDIPEGYSVSREKKERFSLILESASTNQTSMYLCASSLNRQGEAFFGQGTRLTVV.

This clone was picked up a small number of times. CDR3: CAISGRTGGTEAFF. The CDR3 DNA reads as TGTGCCATCAGTGGAAGGACAGGGGGCACTGAAGCTTTCTTT. The chain carries TRBV10-3 and TRBJ1-1; 10 positions match TRBD1. CDR3 length: 14 residues. Germline V gene data show CDR1 as ENHRY and CDR2 as SYGVKD. V shed 4 bases, J shed 4 bases, and the junction held 3 bases outside the gene matches.

In its sample, this clone was seen a few times. This rearrangement joins TRBV6-1 to TRBJ1-4; TRBD1 matches 9 bases. Germline V lookup: CDR1 MNHNS, CDR2 SASEGT. The V and J ends lost 6 bases and 6 bases, in that order; junction bases with no gene match: 8. The CDR3 is 15 amino acids. The CDR3, as DNA: TGTGCCAGCAGGAGTTCCAGACAGGGGGATGAAAAACTGTTTTTT. It codes for CASRSSRQGDEKLFF.

The chain links TRBV5-6 to TRBJ2-3; 10 bases line up with TRBD2. With 0 bases clipped from V and 3 bases from J, the junction kept 4 bases outside the gene matches. CDR3 size: 16 residues. Germline V gene sequence: CDR1 SGHDT, CDR2 YYEEEE. The CDR3 sequence is CASSLGRLAGTDTQYF. CDR3 sequence (DNA): TGTGCCAGCAGCTTGGGTCGACTAGCGGGTACAGATACGCAGTATTTT.

Comments on this clone: The junction shows a germline mismatch at one end, possibly a read error. The rearrangement links TRBV4-3 to TRBJ1-2, with TRBD1 identical over 7 bases. The germline gives CDR1 LGHNA, CDR2 YSLEER. This CDR3 has 14 residues. CDR3 amino acids: CANSQGQTNYGYTF. In nucleotides, the CDR3 is TGCGCCAACAGCCAGGGACAGACTAACTATGGCTACACCTTC.

The rearrangement joins TRBV9 to TRBJ1-6; 8 bases are shared with TRBD1. In germline, CDR1 is SGDLS, CDR2 YYNGEE. V was clipped by 3 bases and J by 13 bases; unmatched bases: 3. The CDR3 totals 12 residues. The DNA of the CDR3 is TGTGCCAGCAGCGAACGACAGGGGCCCCTCCACTTT. It codes for CASSERQGPLHF.